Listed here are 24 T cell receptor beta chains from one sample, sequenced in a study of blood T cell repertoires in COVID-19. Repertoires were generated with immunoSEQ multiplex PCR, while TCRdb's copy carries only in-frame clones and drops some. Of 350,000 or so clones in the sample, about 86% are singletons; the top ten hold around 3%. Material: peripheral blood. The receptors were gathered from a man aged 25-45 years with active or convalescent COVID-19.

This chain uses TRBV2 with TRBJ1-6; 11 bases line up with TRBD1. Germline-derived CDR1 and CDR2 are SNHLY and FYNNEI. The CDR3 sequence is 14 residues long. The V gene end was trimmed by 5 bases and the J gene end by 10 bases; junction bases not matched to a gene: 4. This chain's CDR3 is CASSRTGGSSPLHF. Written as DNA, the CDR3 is TGTGCCAGCAGTAGGACAGGGGGCTCCTCACCCCTCCACTTT.

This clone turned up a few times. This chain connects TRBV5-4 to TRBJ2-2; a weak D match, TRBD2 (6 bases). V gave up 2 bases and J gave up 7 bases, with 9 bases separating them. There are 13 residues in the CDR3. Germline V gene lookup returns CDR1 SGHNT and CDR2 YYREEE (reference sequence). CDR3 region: CASSFGGIGELFF. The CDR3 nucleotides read TGTGCCAGCAGCTTCGGAGGGATCGGGGAGCTGTTTTTT.

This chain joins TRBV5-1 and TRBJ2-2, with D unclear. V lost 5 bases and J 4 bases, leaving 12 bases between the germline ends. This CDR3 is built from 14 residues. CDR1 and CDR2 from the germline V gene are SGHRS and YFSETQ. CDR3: CASRRIASTGELFF. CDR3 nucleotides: TGCGCCAGCAGAAGAATAGCATCCACCGGGGAGCTGTTTTTT.

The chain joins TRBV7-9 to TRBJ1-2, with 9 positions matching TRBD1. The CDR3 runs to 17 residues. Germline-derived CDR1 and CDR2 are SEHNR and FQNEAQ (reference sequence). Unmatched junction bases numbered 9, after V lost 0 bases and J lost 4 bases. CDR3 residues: CASSLAEGTGLIYGYTF. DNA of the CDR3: TGTGCCAGCAGCTTAGCGGAAGGGACAGGGCTAATCTATGGCTACACCTTC.

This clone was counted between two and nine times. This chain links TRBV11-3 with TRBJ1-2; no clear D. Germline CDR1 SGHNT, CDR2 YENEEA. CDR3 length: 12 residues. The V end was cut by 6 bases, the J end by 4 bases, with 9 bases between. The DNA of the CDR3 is TGTGCCAGCAGAGACGGAGCCTATGGCTACACCTTC. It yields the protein CASRDGAYGYTF.

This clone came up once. The CDR3 spells CASSPDRVNQPQHF. The CDR3 DNA reads TGTGCCAGCAGTCCGGACAGGGTGAATCAGCCCCAGCATTTT. The V gene is TRBV6-5, the J gene TRBJ1-5; 8 bases fit TRBD1. Germline V lookup: CDR1 MNHEY, CDR2 SVGAGI. There are 14 residues in the CDR3. The trim removed 5 bases at V and 4 bases at J, leaving 4 bases unmatched.

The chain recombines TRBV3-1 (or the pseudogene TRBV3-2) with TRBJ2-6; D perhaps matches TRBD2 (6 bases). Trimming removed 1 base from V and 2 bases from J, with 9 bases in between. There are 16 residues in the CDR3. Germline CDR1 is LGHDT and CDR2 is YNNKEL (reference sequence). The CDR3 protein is CASSQVGGTGANVLTF. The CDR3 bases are TGTGCCAGCAGCCAAGTCGGAGGGACTGGGGCCAACGTCCTGACTTTC.

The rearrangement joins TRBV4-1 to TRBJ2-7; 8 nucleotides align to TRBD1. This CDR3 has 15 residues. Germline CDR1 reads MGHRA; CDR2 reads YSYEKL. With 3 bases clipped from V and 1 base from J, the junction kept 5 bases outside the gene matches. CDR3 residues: CASSQQGQASYEQYF. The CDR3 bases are TGCGCCAGCAGCCAGCAGGGACAGGCATCCTACGAGCAGTACTTC.

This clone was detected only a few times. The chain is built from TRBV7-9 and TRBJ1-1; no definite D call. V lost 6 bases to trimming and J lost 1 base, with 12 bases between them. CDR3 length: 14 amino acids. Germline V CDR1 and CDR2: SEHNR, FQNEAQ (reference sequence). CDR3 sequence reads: CASRRLEGNTEAFF. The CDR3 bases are TGTGCCAGCAGACGCCTCGAGGGGAACACTGAAGCTTTCTTT.

The CDR3 bases are TGTGCCAGCAGCCAAGCAAGGTTAGCGGACGAGCAGTACTTC. Translated: CASSQARLADEQYF. This rearrangement joins TRBV3-1 (or the pseudogene TRBV3-2) to TRBJ2-7; perhaps TRBD2 as D (6 bases). The V and J ends lost 1 base and 5 bases respectively, with 12 bases between them. The CDR3 runs 14 residues. From germline, CDR1 is LGHDT and CDR2 YNNKEL (reference sequence).

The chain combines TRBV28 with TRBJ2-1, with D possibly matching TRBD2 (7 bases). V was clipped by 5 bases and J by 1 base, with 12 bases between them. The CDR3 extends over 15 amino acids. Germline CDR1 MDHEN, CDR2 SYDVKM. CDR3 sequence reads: CASSPGGPSYNEQFF. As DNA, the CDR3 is TGTGCCAGCAGTCCCGGGGGGCCGTCCTACAATGAGCAGTTCTTC. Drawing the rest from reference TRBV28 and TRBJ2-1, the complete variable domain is DVKVTQSSRYLVKRTGEKVFLECVQDMDHENMFWYRQDPGLGLRLIYFSYDVKMKEKGDIPEGYSVSREKKERFSLILESASTNQTSMYLCASSPGGPSYNEQFFGPGTRLTVL.

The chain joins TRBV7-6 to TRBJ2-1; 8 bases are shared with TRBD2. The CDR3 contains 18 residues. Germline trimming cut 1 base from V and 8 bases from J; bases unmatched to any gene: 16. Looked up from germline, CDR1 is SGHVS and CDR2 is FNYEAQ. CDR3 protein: CASSLGQRYGGARDEQFF. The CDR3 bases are TGTGCCAGCAGCTTAGGCCAGCGGTACGGGGGGGCTCGGGATGAGCAGTTCTTC.

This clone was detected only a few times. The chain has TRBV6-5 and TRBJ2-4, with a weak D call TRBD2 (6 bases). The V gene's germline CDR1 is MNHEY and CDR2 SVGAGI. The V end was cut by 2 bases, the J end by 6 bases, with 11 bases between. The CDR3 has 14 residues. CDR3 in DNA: TGTGCCAGCAGTTACACGGGAGAAACAAACATTCAGTACTTC. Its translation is CASSYTGETNIQYF.

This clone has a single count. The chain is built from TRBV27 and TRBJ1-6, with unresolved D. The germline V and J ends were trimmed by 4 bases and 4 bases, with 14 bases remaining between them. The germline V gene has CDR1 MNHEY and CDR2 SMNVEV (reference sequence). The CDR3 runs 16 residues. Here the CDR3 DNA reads TGTGCCAGCAGTTCACTTTTGACGGGTTATAATTCACCCCTCCACTTT. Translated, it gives CASSSLLTGYNSPLHF.

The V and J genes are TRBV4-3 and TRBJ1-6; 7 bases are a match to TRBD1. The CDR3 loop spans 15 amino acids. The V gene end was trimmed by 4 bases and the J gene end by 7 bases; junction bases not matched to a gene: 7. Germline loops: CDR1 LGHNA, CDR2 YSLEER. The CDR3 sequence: CASSPRQGDNSPLHF. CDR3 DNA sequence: TGCGCCAGCAGCCCCCGACAGGGCGACAATTCACCCCTCCACTTT.

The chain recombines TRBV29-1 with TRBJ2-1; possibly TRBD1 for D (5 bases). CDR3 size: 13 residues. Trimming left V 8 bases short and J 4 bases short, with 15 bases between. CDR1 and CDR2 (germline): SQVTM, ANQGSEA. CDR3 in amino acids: CSSTADIYNEQFF. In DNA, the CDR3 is TGCAGCTCTACCGCGGACATATACAATGAGCAGTTCTTC.

For the CDR3, the DNA is TGTGCCAGCAGCGGCCCCGGGGAGCTTCCCAACTATGGCTACACCTTC. This translates into CASSGPGELPNYGYTF. The chain couples TRBV7-9 to TRBJ1-2, with D hard to call. The CDR3 is made up of 16 amino acids. Per the germline V gene, CDR1 is SEHNR and CDR2 is FQNEAQ (reference sequence). The V and J ends lost 5 bases and 2 bases respectively, with 18 bases between them.

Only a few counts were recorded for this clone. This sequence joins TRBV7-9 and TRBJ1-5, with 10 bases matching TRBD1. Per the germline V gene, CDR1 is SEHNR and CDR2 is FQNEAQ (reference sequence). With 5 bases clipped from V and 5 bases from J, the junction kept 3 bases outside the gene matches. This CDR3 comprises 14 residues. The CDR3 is CASSQTGGYQPQHF. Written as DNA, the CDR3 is TGTGCCAGCAGCCAGACAGGGGGCTATCAGCCCCAGCATTTT.

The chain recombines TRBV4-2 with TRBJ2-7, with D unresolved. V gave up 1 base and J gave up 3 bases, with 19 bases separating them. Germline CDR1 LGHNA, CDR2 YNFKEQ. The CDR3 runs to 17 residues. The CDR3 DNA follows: TGTGCCAGCAGCCAAGCTTATGGAAATAGCAATGTCTACGAGCAGTACTTC. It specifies CASSQAYGNSNVYEQYF.

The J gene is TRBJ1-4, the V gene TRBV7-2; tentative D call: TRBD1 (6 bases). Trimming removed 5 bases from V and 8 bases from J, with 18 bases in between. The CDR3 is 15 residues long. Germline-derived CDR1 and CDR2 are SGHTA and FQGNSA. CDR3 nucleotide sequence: TGTGCCAGCAGCCCGGAGGGGGGGCTCAAGGAAAAACTGTTTTTT. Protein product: CASSPEGGLKEKLFF.

CDR3 in DNA: TGTGCCAGCAGCTTAGAACCGAGCTCCTACAATGAGCAGTTCTTC. Protein sequence: CASSLEPSSYNEQFF. The rearrangement joins TRBV11-2 to TRBJ2-1, with no clear D. The germline CDR1 and CDR2 sequences are SGHAT and FQNNGV. The CDR3 spans 15 residues. V was shortened by 0 bases and J by 0 bases, with 6 bases between the two germline ends.

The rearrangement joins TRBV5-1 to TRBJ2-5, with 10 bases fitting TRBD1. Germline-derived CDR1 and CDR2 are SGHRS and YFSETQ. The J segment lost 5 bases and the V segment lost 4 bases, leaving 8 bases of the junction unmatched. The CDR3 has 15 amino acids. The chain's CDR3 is CASSRDRGLVETQYF. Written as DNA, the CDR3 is TGCGCCAGCAGCAGAGACAGGGGGCTTGTCGAGACCCAGTACTTC.

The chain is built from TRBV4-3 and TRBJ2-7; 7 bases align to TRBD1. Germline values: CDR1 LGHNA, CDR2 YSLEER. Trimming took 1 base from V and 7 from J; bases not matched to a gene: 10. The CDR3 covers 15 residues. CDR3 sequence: CASSQAIGGRGEQYF. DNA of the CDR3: TGCGCCAGCAGCCAAGCTATAGGGGGCCGGGGTGAGCAGTACTTC.

In DNA form, the CDR3 reads TGTGCCAGCAGCCCCAGGGCCTCCTCACCCCTCCACTTT. Its translation: CASSPRASSPLHF. This chain joins TRBV5-8 and TRBJ1-6; TRBD1 might be the D (5 bases). This CDR3 is 13 amino acids long. With 4 bases removed from V and 10 bases from J, the gap between germline ends came to 12 bases. Looked up from germline, CDR1 is SGHTS and CDR2 is YDEGEE. Drawing the rest from reference TRBV5-8 and TRBJ1-6, the complete variable domain is EAGVTQSPTHLIKTRGQQATLRCSPISGHTSVYWYQQALGLGLQFLLWYDEGEERNRGNFPPRFSGRQFPNYSSELNVNALELEDSALYLCASSPRASSPLHFGNGTRLTVT.